This passage covers 5 T cell receptor beta chains from one sample sequenced in a study of blood T cells in healthy people across ages. Alongside a J-beta primer mix, a sample-barcoded 5' primer served in a second PCR lasting about 7 to 12 cycles. MiXCR, run by TCRdb on the 5' RACE reads, gives a single entry per CDR3 protein. The sample includes approximately 2,000,000 distinct CDR3 sequences, 35% to 50% of them seen just once. The material sequenced was blood. The receptors derive from a human donor in good health.

The V gene is TRBV6-2 or TRBV6-3, the J gene TRBJ2-1; perhaps TRBD2 as D (5 bases). Germline CDR1 is MNHEY and CDR2 is SVGEGT. The CDR3 runs 13 residues. Trimming pared 4 bases from V and 5 bases from J, leaving 9 bases between. The CDR3 protein is CASSSGFHNEQFF. CDR3 DNA: TGTGCCAGCAGTTCGGGGTTCCACAATGAGCAGTTCTTC.

The chain has TRBV5-1 and TRBJ1-5; no definite D call. Trimming took 2 bases from V and 3 from J, leaving 6 bases between them. Looked up from germline, CDR1 is SGHRS and CDR2 is YFSETQ. The CDR3 length is 13 residues. The CDR3 coding sequence is TGCGCCAGCAGCTTCCAACCCAATCAGCCCCAGCATTTT. Protein product: CASSFQPNQPQHF.

The chain recombines TRBV4-1 with TRBJ2-7; D unresolved. Between the trimmed V and J ends, which lost 0 bases and 11 bases, there was a span of 14 bases. Germline CDR1 and CDR2: MGHRA and YSYEKL. The CDR3 runs to 13 residues. Here the CDR3 DNA reads TGCGCCAGCAGCCAAGATGATTGGGAAGCCAAGTACTTC. Residues: CASSQDDWEAKYF.

The chain links TRBV7-9 to TRBJ2-3; 8 bases line up with TRBD1. The CDR3 loop spans 16 amino acids. The trim removed 3 bases at V and 1 base at J, leaving 6 bases unmatched. The germline CDR1 and CDR2 sequences are SEHNR and FQNEAQ (reference sequence). The CDR3 protein is CASSLGDRGRTDTQYF. The CDR3 nucleotides are TGTGCCAGCAGCTTGGGCGACAGGGGACGCACAGATACGCAGTATTTT. Supplemented by reference TRBV7-9 and TRBJ2-3, the full variable domain reads DTGVSQNPRHKITKRGQNVTFRCDPISEHNRLYWYRQTLGQGPEFLTYFQNEAQLEKSRLLSDRFSAERPKGSFSTLEIQRTEQGDSAMYLCASSLGDRGRTDTQYFGPGTRLTVL.

This clonotype was detected only a few times. This chain uses TRBV12-3 or TRBV12-4 with TRBJ2-1; D is possibly TRBD1 (6 bases). With 1 base removed from V and 6 bases from J, the gap between germline ends came to 13 bases. The CDR3 loop spans 15 amino acids. The CDR3 nucleotides are TGTGCCAGCAGTTTAGACCCAGGGGTCTTCAATGAGCAGTTCTTC. Its translation: CASSLDPGVFNEQFF.